Described below is a single TCR beta chain sequence and its context. Antigen specificity is unknown. This sample was taken from a study of T cells in Graves' hyperthyroidism and ophthalmopathy. About the study: Peripheral blood samples were taken at initial diagnosis, prior to any treatment. General study findings and limits: The blood repertoire included most of the expanded thyroid clonotypes above 0.001.

The CDR3 spans 19 residues. Trimming took off 3 bases at V and 0 bases at J, with 18 bases between the two ends. Germline V CDR1 and CDR2: MRHNA, SNTAGT. Amplification targeted TCR beta CDR3 regions from RNA transcripts. In the first-round RT-PCR of the TCR CDR3, the HTBI primer set was used. TCRdb passed the multiplex PCR reads through MiXCR, listing each CDR3 protein once. Found here are fewer than 850,000 distinct CDR3 sequences, roughly 17% of them singletons; the top ten hold around 16%. Graves' hyperthyroidism without ophthalmopathy progression within 18 months was termed stable. The PBMCs were taken from about 10 ml of fresh peripheral blood.

The TCR was taken from a man between 50 and 59 years old with Graves' hyperthyroidism. The gene calls are TRBV6-4 and TRBJ2-6; D gene uncertain. Material: blood. CDR3 nucleotide sequence: TGTGCCAGCAGTGAGAGGCGGCCTGGGTCTAGCTCTGGGGCCAACGTCCTGACTTTC. Its translation is CASSERRPGSSSGANVLTF.